This T cell receptor beta chain comes out of a study of blood T cells in healthy people across ages. Study-wide results and caveats: Roughly linear age-related decline in beta diversity appeared, significant by age approximately 43.

A J-beta primer mix and a sample-barcoded 5' primer were used in a second PCR of about 7 to 12 cycles. One entry per CDR3 protein results from TCRdb running MiXCR on the 5' RACE reads. The sample shows approximately 760,000 distinct CDR3 sequences, just under 25% of them seen only once. The CDR3 totals 14 residues. With V trimmed by 5 bases and J by 0 bases, 0 bases remained unmatched. CDR1 DFQATT and CDR2 SNEGSKA come from the germline V gene (reference sequence). This clonotype was seen only a few times. Its antigen is as yet unknown. Per sample, at least 5 micrograms of total RNA were extracted. The same data also went into a second study, on T cells of mothers and their children. That study adds: Each child contributed roughly 3 million TCR beta CDR3 reads, while each mother contributed over 9.5 million.

The receptor comes from a boy aged 5-17 years in good health. The chain carries TRBV20-1 and TRBJ1-4, with 10 positions matching TRBD1. Specimen: blood. CDR3 DNA: TGCAGTGCTGGACAGGGGGCAACTAATGAAAAACTGTTTTTT. Amino acids: CSAGQGATNEKLFF.